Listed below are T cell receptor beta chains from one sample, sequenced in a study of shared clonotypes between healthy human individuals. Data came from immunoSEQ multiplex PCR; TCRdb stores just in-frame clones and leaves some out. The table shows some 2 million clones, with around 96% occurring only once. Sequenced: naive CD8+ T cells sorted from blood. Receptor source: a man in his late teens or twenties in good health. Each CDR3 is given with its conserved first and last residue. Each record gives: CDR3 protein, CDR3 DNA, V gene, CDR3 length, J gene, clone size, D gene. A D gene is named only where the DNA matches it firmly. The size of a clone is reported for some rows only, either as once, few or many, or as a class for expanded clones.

cdr3_aa: CASSSYTTATANYGYTF
cdr3_nt: TGTGCCAGCAGTTCATATACGACAGCTACAGCTAACTATGGCTACACCTTC
v_call: TRBV28
cdr3_length: 17
j_call: TRBJ1-2
clone_size: .
d_call: .

cdr3_aa: CSVEGLSYEQYF
cdr3_nt: TGCAGCGTTGAAGGCCTCTCCTACGAGCAGTACTTC
v_call: TRBV29-1
cdr3_length: 12
j_call: TRBJ2-7
clone_size: .
d_call: .

cdr3_aa: CASSQGKGRPVDTQYF
cdr3_nt: TGTGCCAGCAGCCAAGGAAAGGGACGTCCGGTAGATACGCAGTATTTT
v_call: TRBV4-2
cdr3_length: 16
j_call: TRBJ2-3
clone_size: .
d_call: .

cdr3_aa: CASSTSGPMTNEQFF
cdr3_nt: TGTGCCAGCAGTACCTCGGGACCGATGACCAATGAGCAGTTCTTC
v_call: TRBV27
cdr3_length: 15
j_call: TRBJ2-1
clone_size: .
d_call: .

cdr3_aa: CASSYGTSGRAHEQYF
cdr3_nt: TGTGCCAGCAGTTACGGGACTAGCGGGAGGGCCCACGAGCAGTACTTC
v_call: TRBV6-5
cdr3_length: 16
j_call: TRBJ2-7
clone_size: .
d_call: TRBD2

cdr3_aa: CASSETGVSYEQYF
cdr3_nt: TGTGCCAGCAGCGAGACAGGGGTCTCCTACGAGCAGTACTTC
v_call: TRBV5-4
cdr3_length: 14
j_call: TRBJ2-7
clone_size: .
d_call: TRBD1

cdr3_aa: CASSPVMAGSYYEQYF
cdr3_nt: TGTGCCAGCAGCCCTGTGATGGCAGGGTCTTACTACGAGCAGTACTTC
v_call: TRBV7-9
cdr3_length: 16
j_call: TRBJ2-7
clone_size: .
d_call: .

cdr3_aa: CASSQAGTGGVEQYF
cdr3_nt: TGCGCCAGCAGCCAAGCCGGGACAGGGGGCGTCGAGCAGTACTTC
v_call: TRBV4-1
cdr3_length: 15
j_call: TRBJ2-7
clone_size: once
d_call: TRBD1

cdr3_aa: CASSLEASGGYEQYF
cdr3_nt: TGTGCCAGCAGCTTAGAGGCTAGCGGAGGTTACGAGCAGTACTTC
v_call: TRBV7-9
cdr3_length: 15
j_call: TRBJ2-7
clone_size: .
d_call: TRBD2

cdr3_aa: CASTQTGGDSPLHF
cdr3_nt: TGTGCCAGCACTCAGACAGGGGGGGATTCACCCCTCCACTTT
v_call: TRBV27
cdr3_length: 14
j_call: TRBJ1-6
clone_size: few
d_call: TRBD1

cdr3_aa: CASSLVKSYEQYF
cdr3_nt: TGCGCCAGCAGCTTGGTCAAATCCTACGAGCAGTACTTC
v_call: TRBV5-1
cdr3_length: 13
j_call: TRBJ2-7
clone_size: .
d_call: .

cdr3_aa: CASKTRGTGELFF
cdr3_nt: TGTGCCAGCAAGACCCGCGGGACCGGGGAGCTGTTTTTT
v_call: TRBV6-1
cdr3_length: 13
j_call: TRBJ2-2
clone_size: .
d_call: .

cdr3_aa: CATGGEGYEQYF
cdr3_nt: TGTGCCACGGGGGGGGAAGGCTACGAGCAGTACTTC
v_call: TRBV28
cdr3_length: 12
j_call: TRBJ2-7
clone_size: .
d_call: TRBD2

cdr3_aa: CASSYGTGTEAFF
cdr3_nt: TGTGCCAGCAGTTACGGGACAGGCACTGAAGCTTTCTTT
v_call: TRBV6-5
cdr3_length: 13
j_call: TRBJ1-1
clone_size: .
d_call: TRBD1

cdr3_aa: CASREQGF
cdr3_nt: TGTGCCAGCAGGGAACAGGGGTTT
v_call: TRBV27
cdr3_length: 8
j_call: TRBJ1-6
clone_size: .
d_call: TRBD1

cdr3_aa: CASSTSFASAGELFF
cdr3_nt: TGTGCCAGCAGCACCTCTTTTGCGTCCGCCGGGGAGCTGTTTTTT
v_call: TRBV11-2
cdr3_length: 15
j_call: TRBJ2-2
clone_size: .
d_call: .